This record covers a single T cell receptor (beta chain). The junction shows a germline mismatch at one end, possibly a read error. The second PCR ran about 6 to 11 cycles with a sample-barcoded 5' primer and J-beta primers. TCRdb passed the 5' RACE reads through MiXCR, listing each CDR3 protein once. The sample has about 1.7 million distinct CDR3 sequences, over 25% seen once; the top ten hold 7.7%. The germline V gene encodes CDR1 SGHTA and CDR2 FQGNSA. This CDR3 spans 12 amino acids. The sample comes from a study of blood T cells in healthy people across ages. The V gene is TRBV7-2, the J gene TRBJ2-5, with D possibly TRBD1 on 6 matching bases. The sequenced material came from blood. This clonotype was obtained from a woman in her thirties in good health. The CDR3 region is CVSRTQGGEQYF. In DNA, the CDR3 is TGTGTCAGCCGCACACAGGGCGGTGAGCAGTACTTC.